Listed below are T cell receptor beta chains from one sample, sequenced in a study of STAT5B mutations in CD4+ large granular lymphocyte leukemia. Assay: immunoSEQ multiplex PCR; the TCRdb copy retains only in-frame clones and omits some. The sample lists roughly 40,000 clones, about four fifths occurring once. Sequenced material: CD4+ T cells from blood buffy coats. The receptors shown here come from a human donor in good health. The CDR3 runs from the conserved cysteine through the conserved F or W. Each record gives: CDR3 protein, CDR3 DNA, clone size, J gene, D gene, V gene. The D gene is left open where the match is weak. The size entry is marked missing in some rows and otherwise reads once, few, many or a size class.

CASSTGQDTYEQYF TGTGCCAGCAGCACCGGACAGGATACCTACGAGCAGTACTTC NA TRBJ2-7 TRBD1 TRBV7-2
CASSGPGGAGIDNQPQHF TGTGCCAGTAGTGGTCCAGGGGGCGCGGGTATTGACAATCAGCCCCAGCATTTT NA TRBJ1-5 TRBD1 TRBV19
CASSGGGAVADGYTF TGTGCCAGCAGTGGAGGGGGCGCGGTCGCTGATGGCTACACCTTC once TRBJ1-2 TRBD1 TRBV28
CAWRGIIVREQYF TGTGCCTGGAGGGGGATCATAGTACGTGAGCAGTACTTC NA TRBJ2-7 NA TRBV30
CASSSDSGGYNEQFF TGTGCCAGCAGCTCGGACAGCGGTGGATACAATGAGCAGTTCTTC NA TRBJ2-1 NA TRBV11-1
CASSPDRYTGELFF TGTGCCAGCAGCCCCGACAGATACACCGGGGAGCTGTTTTTT NA TRBJ2-2 NA TRBV6-1
CASSQDRGGYGYTF TGTGCCAGCAGCCAAGACAGGGGAGGCTATGGCTACACCTTC NA TRBJ1-2 NA TRBV14
CASSQAQVGGTEAFF TGCGCCAGCAGCCAGGCTCAGGTGGGGGGCACTGAAGCTTTCTTT NA TRBJ1-1 NA TRBV4-1
CASSSGLPRGTGELFF TGTGCCAGCAGCTCAGGACTCCCGAGGGGCACCGGGGAGCTGTTTTTT NA TRBJ2-2 NA TRBV7-3
CARGAGYSAEAFF TGTGCCAGAGGGGCAGGGTATAGCGCTGAAGCTTTCTTT NA TRBJ1-1 NA TRBV7-3
CASSYGGQGVGTQYF TGTGCCAGCAGTTACGGGGGACAGGGTGTGGGGACCCAGTACTTC once TRBJ2-5 TRBD1 TRBV6-6
CASSGTSGWHTF TGTGCCAGCAGTGGTACTTCAGGTTGGCACACCTTC few TRBJ1-2 NA TRBV2
CASSVGTLAGAFF TGTGCCAGCAGCGTGGGGACCCTTGCTGGGGCTTTCTTT NA TRBJ1-1 NA TRBV5-6
CASTLFSSGEQFF TGTGCCAGTACCCTTTTTTCTAGCGGTGAGCAGTTCTTC NA TRBJ2-1 TRBD2 TRBV19
CASSDTGFDEKLFF TGTGCCAGCAGTGATACAGGGTTCGATGAAAAACTGTTTTTT NA TRBJ1-4 NA TRBV28
CASSLTENTEAFF TGTGCCAGCAGCCTGACAGAGAACACTGAAGCTTTCTTT few TRBJ1-1 NA TRBV7-3
CSIAGGREETQYF TGCAGTATTGCAGGGGGGCGGGAAGAGACCCAGTACTTC NA TRBJ2-5 NA TRBV29-1
CASGLWIGTGTGMGNTIYF TGTGCTAGTGGTTTGTGGATTGGGACAGGGACTGGAATGGGAAACACCATATATTTT NA TRBJ1-3 TRBD1 TRBV12-5
CASSPRTNTQYF TGTGCCAGCAGCCCCCGGACAAATACGCAGTATTTT NA TRBJ2-3 NA TRBV7-9
CASSLAQGLGNTEAFF TGTGCCAGCAGCTTAGCCCAAGGTCTGGGGAACACTGAAGCTTTCTTT NA TRBJ1-1 NA TRBV11-2
CASSQERGRGNYEQYF TGCGCCAGCAGCCAAGAGAGGGGCAGGGGAAACTACGAGCAGTACTTC NA TRBJ2-7 NA TRBV4-1
CASSLEAWAPNIQYF TGTGCCAGCAGCTTAGAAGCCTGGGCGCCAAACATTCAGTACTTC once TRBJ2-4 NA TRBV7-2
CASSPQETQYF TGTGCCAGCAGCCCCCAAGAGACCCAGTACTTC NA TRBJ2-5 NA TRBV5-5
CATSRDLGAIYGYTF TGTGCCACCAGCAGAGATCTGGGGGCGATCTATGGCTACACCTTC few TRBJ1-2 NA TRBV15
CASSLFGSGGVTDTQYF TGTGCCAGCAGCTTGTTTGGTAGCGGGGGGGTCACAGATACGCAGTATTTT NA TRBJ2-3 TRBD2 TRBV5-4
CASSMKAGDTQYF TGTGCCAGCAGCATGAAGGCGGGGGATACGCAGTATTTT NA TRBJ2-3 NA TRBV7-6
CASSQRKGIYEQYF TGTGCCAGCAGTCAGAGGAAGGGGATCTACGAGCAGTACTTC NA TRBJ2-7 NA TRBV7-2
CASSDPTGMVDTEAFF TGTGCCAGCAGCGACCCGACAGGGATGGTTGACACTGAAGCTTTCTTT NA TRBJ1-1 TRBD1 TRBV5-8
CASSQDRGPYYGYTF TGTGCCAGCAGCCAAGACAGGGGGCCTTACTATGGCTACACCTTC NA TRBJ1-2 TRBD1 TRBV14
CSVVGQATSGANVLTF TGCAGCGTTGTTGGCCAGGCAACCTCTGGGGCCAACGTCCTGACTTTC NA TRBJ2-6 NA TRBV29-1
CASSAGIQKGTEAFF TGCGCCAGCAGCGCCGGGATCCAAAAGGGCACTGAAGCTTTCTTT NA TRBJ1-1 NA TRBV5-1
CASSLAYGTPNDQETQYF TGTGCCAGCAGCTTAGCGTATGGCACCCCAAACGACCAAGAGACCCAGTACTTC NA TRBJ2-5 NA TRBV7-9
CASSMWQHSNQPQHF TGTGCCAGTAGTATGTGGCAGCATAGCAATCAGCCCCAGCATTTT NA TRBJ1-5 NA TRBV19
CASSYQGAYGNTIYF TGTGCCAGCAGTTACCAGGGGGCTTATGGAAACACCATATATTTT NA TRBJ1-3 TRBD1 TRBV6-5
CASTPAGAAEAFF TGTGCCAGCACTCCAGCCGGGGCGGCTGAAGCTTTCTTT NA TRBJ1-1 NA TRBV7-9
CASSPPPEGEKLFF TGTGCCAGTAGCCCCCCGCCCGAGGGGGAAAAACTGTTTTTT NA TRBJ1-4 NA TRBV19
CASILPPSGYGYTF TGTGCCAGCATTTTACCTCCTTCGGGCTATGGCTACACCTTC NA TRBJ1-2 NA TRBV2
CASSLPGINYGYTF TGTGCCAGCAGTTTACCAGGGATAAACTATGGCTACACCTTC NA TRBJ1-2 NA TRBV28
CASSDQTYEQYF TGTGCCAGCTCGGACCAAACCTACGAGCAGTACTTC few TRBJ2-7 NA TRBV7-9
CSVSGQYYYEQYF TGCAGCGTTTCGGGACAGTATTACTACGAGCAGTACTTC NA TRBJ2-7 TRBD1 TRBV29-1